Detailed here is one T cell receptor beta chain. Germline lookup yields CDR1 SGHAT and CDR2 FQNNGV. Trimming shortened V by 1 base and J by 2 bases, and 1 base separated the two germline ends. This CDR3 spans 12 amino acids. Data came from immunoSEQ multiplex PCR; TCRdb stores just in-frame clones and leaves some out. The profile shows about 68,000 clones, roughly four fifths of them singletons. These data belong to a study of OX40 agonist ivuxolimab in advanced cancers. About the study: Hepatocellular carcinoma, melanoma, renal cell or head and neck cancer was diagnosed in the dose-escalation patients.

The sequencing here drew on CD4+ or CD8+ T cells sorted from blood, taken in a trial of the OX40 agonist ivuxolimab. The receptor was derived from an adult with an advanced solid tumor such as melanoma, head and neck, liver or kidney cancer. The chain recombines TRBV11-2 with TRBJ2-3, with D uncertain. CDR3 in DNA: TGTGCCAGCAGCTTAGTCACAGATACGCAGTATTTT. It specifies CASSLVTDTQYF.